This entry describes one TCR beta chain. It was with 60 Vbeta and 13 Jbeta primers that the PCR ran. Clones were read by immunoSEQ multiplex PCR, and TCRdb kept only the in-frame ones, dropping some. The repertoire holds about 140,000 clones, with around four fifths as singletons. The CDR3 loop spans 14 amino acids. Germline CDR1 reads SGDLS; CDR2 reads YYNGEE. V lost 4 bases and J 3 bases, leaving 12 bases between the germline ends. The data belong to a study of cytomegalovirus exposure and HLA in healthy donors. This sequence joins TRBV9 and TRBJ2-3; D perhaps matches TRBD1 (5 bases). The source is a woman between 35 and 50 years old in good health and CMV-seronegative. Input material: PBMCs. DNA for the CDR3: TGTGCCAGCAGCCAGGGTATAGTGACAGATACGCAGTATTTT. This codes for CASSQGIVTDTQYF.